The sequence of this TCR beta chain was determined in a study of T cell responses to AZD1222 COVID-19 vaccine. Regarding the study as a whole: Only 5 or 6 individuals given AZD1222 were seropositive at baseline. Females made up more of the donors, who were largely white British, and clonal diversity may have come out too low.

The repertoire was sequenced with immunoSEQ multiplex PCR; TCRdb's copy has only in-frame clones and lacks some. The sample consists of 200,000 or so clones, 90% to 95% of them appearing once. This clone was recorded only once. Its antigen is undetermined. This specimen was peripheral blood, taken 28 days after the second AZD1222 dose. This TCR came from an adult who received the AZD1222 COVID-19 vaccine.

CDR3 DNA sequence: TGTGCCAGCTCACCCCATGAGGGCTCTGAGCAGTTCTTC. It specifies CASSPHEGSEQFF. The rearrangement uses TRBV18 and TRBJ2-1, with a tentative D call TRBD2 (5 bases). Germline lookup yields CDR1 KGHSH and CDR2 LQKENI. The V gene lost 3 bases and the J gene lost 9 bases, with 12 bases spanning the gap. The CDR3 loop spans 13 amino acids.